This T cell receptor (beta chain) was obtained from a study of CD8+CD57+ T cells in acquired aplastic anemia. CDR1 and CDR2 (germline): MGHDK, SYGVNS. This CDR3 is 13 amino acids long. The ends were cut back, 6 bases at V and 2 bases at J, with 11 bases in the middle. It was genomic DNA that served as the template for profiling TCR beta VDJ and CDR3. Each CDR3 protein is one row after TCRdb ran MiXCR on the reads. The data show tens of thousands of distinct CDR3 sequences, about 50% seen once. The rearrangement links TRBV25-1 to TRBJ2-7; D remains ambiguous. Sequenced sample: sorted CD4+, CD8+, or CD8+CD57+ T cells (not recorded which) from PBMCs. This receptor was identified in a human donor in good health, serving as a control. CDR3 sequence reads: CASRHSTAYEQYF. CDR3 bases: TGTGCCAGCAGACACAGTACAGCCTACGAGCAGTACTTC.